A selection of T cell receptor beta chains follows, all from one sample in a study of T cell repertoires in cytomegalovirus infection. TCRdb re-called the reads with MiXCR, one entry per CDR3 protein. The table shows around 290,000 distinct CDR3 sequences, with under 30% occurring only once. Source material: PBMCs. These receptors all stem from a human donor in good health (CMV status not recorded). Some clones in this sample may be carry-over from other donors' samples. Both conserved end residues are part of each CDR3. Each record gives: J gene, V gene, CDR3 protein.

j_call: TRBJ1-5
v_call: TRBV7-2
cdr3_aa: CASSFGAAGQPQHF

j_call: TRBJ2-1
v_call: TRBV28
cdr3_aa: CASHPFAGGAYNEQFF

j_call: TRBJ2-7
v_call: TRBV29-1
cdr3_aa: CSGTRQGSYEQYF

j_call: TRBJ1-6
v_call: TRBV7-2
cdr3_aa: CASSSDSPLHF

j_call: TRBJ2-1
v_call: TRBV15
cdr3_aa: CATSRLATGSYNEQFF

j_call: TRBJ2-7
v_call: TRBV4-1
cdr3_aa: CASSQDFWREQYF

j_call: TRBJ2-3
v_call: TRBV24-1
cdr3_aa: CATSDPRARTDTQYF

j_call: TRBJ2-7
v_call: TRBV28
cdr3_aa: CASSPVAGGPEFEQYF

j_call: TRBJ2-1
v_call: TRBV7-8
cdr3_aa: CASTPHNEQFF

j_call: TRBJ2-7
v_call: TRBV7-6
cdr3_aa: CASSLTDTLYEQYF

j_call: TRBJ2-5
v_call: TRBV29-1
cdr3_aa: CSVALIQETQYF

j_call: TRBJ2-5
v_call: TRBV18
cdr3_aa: CASSSQGAPLETQYF

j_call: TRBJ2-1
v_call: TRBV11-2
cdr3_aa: CASSLNRGLDNEQFF

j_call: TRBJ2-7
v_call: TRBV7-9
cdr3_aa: CASSWRPGDHEQYF

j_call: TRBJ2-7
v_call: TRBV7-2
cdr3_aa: CASSLTRYEQYF

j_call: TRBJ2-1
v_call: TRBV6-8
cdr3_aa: CASILASGLYNEQFF

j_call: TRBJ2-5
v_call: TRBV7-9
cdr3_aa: CASTHPDRGYQETQYF

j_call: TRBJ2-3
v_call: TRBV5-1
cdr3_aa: CASKDTLSTDTQYF

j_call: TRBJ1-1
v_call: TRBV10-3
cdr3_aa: CAISDYGSMNTEAFF

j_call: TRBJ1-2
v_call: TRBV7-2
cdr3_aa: CASSSRQGWDGYTF

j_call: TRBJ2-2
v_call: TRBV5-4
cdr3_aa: CASSLKGTGELFF

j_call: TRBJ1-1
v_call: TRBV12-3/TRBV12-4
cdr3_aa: CASTLDSSNTEAFF

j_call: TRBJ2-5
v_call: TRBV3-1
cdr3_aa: CASSHATGGGGEETQYF

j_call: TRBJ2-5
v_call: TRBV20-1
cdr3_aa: CSAREVGRRQETQYF

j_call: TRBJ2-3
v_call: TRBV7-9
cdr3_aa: CASSQGLAESTDTQYF

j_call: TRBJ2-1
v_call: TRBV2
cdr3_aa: CASSDQLGDEQFF

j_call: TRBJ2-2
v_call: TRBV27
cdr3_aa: CASRPAVTGELFF

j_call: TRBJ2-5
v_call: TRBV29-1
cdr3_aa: CSVRRRVGQETQYF

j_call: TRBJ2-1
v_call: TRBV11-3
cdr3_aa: CASSARLAGAYNEQFF

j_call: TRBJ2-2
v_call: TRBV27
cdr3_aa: CASSFWSTGELFF

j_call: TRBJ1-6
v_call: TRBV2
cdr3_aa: CASSVIGQNNSPLHF

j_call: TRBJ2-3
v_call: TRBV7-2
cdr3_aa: CAEGGTSTDTQYF

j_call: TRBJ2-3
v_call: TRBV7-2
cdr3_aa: CASSSDVSDTQYF

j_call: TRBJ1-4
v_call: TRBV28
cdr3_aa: CASSLIFTRNEKLFF

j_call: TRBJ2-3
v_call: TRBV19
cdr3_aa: CASSIDGGGRDTQYF

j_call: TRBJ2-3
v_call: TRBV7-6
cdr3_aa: CASSLGTSGRSTDTQYF

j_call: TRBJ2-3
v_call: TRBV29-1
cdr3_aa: CSVGQADTQYF

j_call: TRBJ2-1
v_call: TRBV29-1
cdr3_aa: CSVSPTSGQDGEQFF